These 18 T cell receptor beta chains were sequenced from one sample in a study of blood T cell repertoires in COVID-19. Produced via immunoSEQ multiplex PCR; TCRdb's table is partial and in-frame only. The sample holds 68,000 or so clones, 75% to 90% seen once. Sequencing used peripheral blood. The origin of the receptors is a man in his fifties or sixties with active COVID-19.

This clone has only one observation. J is TRBJ1-4 and V is TRBV29-1; maybe TRBD1 (6 bases). Trimming took 6 bases from V and 4 from J, leaving 15 bases between them. The germline gives CDR1 SQVTM, CDR2 ANQGSEA. This CDR3 has 14 residues. DNA for the CDR3: TGCAGCGTGACGGACAGTCCCGATAATGAAAAACTGTTTTTT. Its translation is CSVTDSPDNEKLFF.

This chain joins TRBV6-4 and TRBJ2-2, with D perhaps matching TRBD2 (6 bases). Germline V gives CDR1 MRHNA, CDR2 SNTAGT. V was pared by 4 bases and J by 6 bases, with 15 bases between. The CDR3 is 15 amino acids. The CDR3 here is CASSVNAGSSGELFF. As DNA, the CDR3 is TGTGCCAGCAGTGTCAACGCGGGATCCTCCGGGGAGCTGTTTTTT.

This rearrangement joins TRBV11-2 to TRBJ1-2; tentatively, D is TRBD1 (5 bases). CDR3 length equals 16 residues. The V gene lost 4 bases and the J gene lost 0 bases, with 15 bases spanning the gap. CDR1 and CDR2 (germline): SGHAT, FQNNGV. The CDR3 region has the DNA TGTGCCAGCAGCTCCCCGGGCCGGACATCTAACTATGGCTACACCTTC. It translates to CASSSPGRTSNYGYTF. The variable domain in full, with the rest retrieved from reference TRBV11-2 and TRBJ1-2, is EAGVAQSPRYKIIEKRQSVAFWCNPISGHATLYWYQQILGQGPKLLIQFQNNGVVDDSQLPKDRFSAERLKGVDSTLKIQPAKLEDSAVYLCASSSPGRTSNYGYTFGSGTRLTVV.

V and J are TRBV5-1 and TRBJ2-1, with 8 bases that match TRBD2. Germline V lookup: CDR1 SGHRS, CDR2 YFSETQ. V dropped 3 bases and J dropped 0; count of bases not matched to a gene: 5. This CDR3 has 16 residues. CDR3 protein: CASSSGGPSSYNEQFF. DNA of the CDR3: TGCGCCAGCAGCTCGGGGGGGCCAAGCTCCTACAATGAGCAGTTCTTC.

This sequence joins TRBV6-2 or TRBV6-3 and TRBJ2-1; 10 nucleotides line up with TRBD2. The germline gives CDR1 MNHEY, CDR2 SVGEGT. With 4 bases clipped from V and 7 bases from J, the junction kept 1 base outside the gene matches. This CDR3 spans 13 amino acids. The CDR3 loop is CASSSLAGNEQFF. The CDR3 DNA sequence: TGTGCCAGCAGTTCACTAGCGGGGAATGAGCAGTTCTTC.

In this sample, this clone turned up once. The chain has TRBV5-1 and TRBJ2-5, with D unresolved. V was clipped by 0 bases and J by 1 base, with 4 bases between them. This CDR3 is built from 13 residues. Looked up from germline, CDR1 is SGHRS and CDR2 is YFSETQ. The CDR3 here is CASSLASQETQYF. The CDR3 DNA reads as TGCGCCAGCAGCTTGGCTAGCCAAGAGACCCAGTACTTC.

V and J are TRBV29-1 and TRBJ2-1; the match to TRBD2 covers 12 bases. The V segment lost 6 bases and the J segment 6 bases; nucleotides outside the gene matches: 3. From germline, CDR1 is SQVTM and CDR2 ANQGSEA. The CDR3 length is 13 residues. In DNA, the CDR3 is TGCAGCGTGTCTAGCGGGGGGGTCAATGAGCAGTTCTTC. This sequence encodes CSVSSGGVNEQFF.

This chain uses TRBV5-5 with TRBJ2-5; 7 nucleotides align to TRBD1. Germline loops: CDR1 SGHKS, CDR2 YYEKEE (reference sequence). V was clipped by 3 bases and J by 5 bases; unmatched bases: 7. This CDR3 contains 14 residues. The CDR3 region has the DNA TGTGCCAGCAGCTCGGGACAGTTTCGGGAGACCCAGTACTTC. It codes for CASSSGQFRETQYF. The whole variable domain, remainder taken from reference TRBV5-5 and TRBJ2-5, is DAGVTQSPTHLIKTRGQQVTLRCSPISGHKSVSWYQQVLGQGPQFIFQYYEKEERGRGNFPDRFSARQFPNYSSELNVNALLLGDSALYLCASSSGQFRETQYFGPGTRLLVL.

The chain links TRBV5-1 to TRBJ1-1; the match to TRBD1 covers 8 bases. Looked up from germline, CDR1 is SGHRS and CDR2 is YFSETQ. V was clipped by 4 bases and J by 4 bases; unmatched bases: 12. This CDR3 has 16 residues. The CDR3 region is CASSPLQTGATTEAFF. CDR3 in DNA: TGCGCCAGCAGCCCCCTACAGACAGGGGCGACCACTGAAGCTTTCTTT.

The chain couples TRBV6-6 to TRBJ2-1, with 7 bases fitting TRBD1. The CDR3 spans 14 residues. Germline CDR1 MNHNY, CDR2 SVGAGI (reference sequence). Trimming at V came to 5 bases and at J to 6 bases, leaving 7 bases not matched to a gene. The chain's CDR3 is CASSPRQGFNEQFF. The DNA for the CDR3 is TGTGCCAGCAGTCCTAGACAGGGTTTCAATGAGCAGTTCTTC.

The chain uses TRBV9 and TRBJ2-1; 11 bases line up with TRBD1. Trimming cost V 3 bases and J 0 bases; bases outside gene matches: 11. Germline loops: CDR1 SGDLS, CDR2 YYNGEE. The CDR3 consists of 19 residues. The CDR3 nucleotides are TGTGCCAGCAGCGCCGGGACAGGGGGTTCCGTTAACTCCTACAATGAGCAGTTCTTC. It codes for CASSAGTGGSVNSYNEQFF.

This clone showed up just once. The genes are TRBV5-1 and TRBJ2-1; 14 positions match TRBD2. This CDR3 is 20 amino acids long. V dropped 2 bases and J dropped 4; count of bases not matched to a gene: 14. Germline lookup yields CDR1 SGHRS and CDR2 YFSETQ. CDR3: CASSFTGTSGGIPEYNEQFF. For the CDR3, the DNA is TGCGCCAGCAGCTTCACCGGGACTAGCGGGGGAATACCGGAATACAATGAGCAGTTCTTC.

The gene calls are TRBV12-5 and TRBJ2-1, with unresolved D. Per germline, CDR1 LGHNT and CDR2 FRNRAP. V was clipped by 3 bases and J by 7 bases, with 4 bases between them. This CDR3 is 11 amino acids long. CDR3 sequence reads: CASGFYNEQFF. The CDR3 DNA is TGTGCTAGTGGTTTTTATAATGAGCAGTTCTTC.

The V gene is TRBV5-1, the J gene TRBJ2-7, with D uncertain. Germline V gene data show CDR1 as SGHRS and CDR2 as YFSETQ. V dropped 2 bases and J dropped 4 bases, with 19 bases sitting between them. There are 16 residues in the CDR3. The CDR3 DNA reads TGCGCCAGCAGCTTAACGCCGCAGGAACTGCTATACGAGCAGTACTTC. Residues: CASSLTPQELLYEQYF.

The chain recombines TRBV15 with TRBJ2-2; TRBD1 agrees at 8 bases. V gave up 3 bases and J gave up 7 bases; unmatched junction bases: 1. Germline CDR1 and CDR2: LNHNV and YYDKDF (reference sequence). CDR3 length: 13 residues. CDR3: CATSRDRVGELFF. The CDR3 nucleotides read TGTGCCACCAGCAGGGACAGGGTCGGGGAGCTGTTTTTT.

J is TRBJ2-5 and V is TRBV30; the match to TRBD1 covers 10 bases. Germline CDR1 reads GTSNPN; CDR2 reads SVGIG (reference sequence). The junction had 1 base not matched to a gene; V was cut back by 1 base and J by 5 bases. The CDR3 runs 13 residues. The CDR3, as DNA: TGTGCCTGGAGTGGGGGACAGGGGGAGACCCAGTACTTC. The encoded protein is CAWSGGQGETQYF.

The CDR3 here is CASSRPLAGGTYEQYF. The CDR3 DNA is TGCGCCAGCAGCCGTCCTTTAGCGGGGGGCACCTACGAGCAGTACTTC. The chain uses TRBV4-1 and TRBJ2-7; 10 nucleotides agree with TRBD2. The V segment lost 4 bases and the J segment 2 bases; nucleotides outside the gene matches: 8. Germline V CDR1 and CDR2: MGHRA, YSYEKL. There are 16 residues in the CDR3.

V and J are TRBV15 and TRBJ1-2, with TRBD1 matching 10 bases. Germline CDR1 LNHNV, CDR2 YYDKDF (reference sequence). The CDR3 has 16 amino acids. J was trimmed by 5 bases and V by 2 bases; bases with no gene match: 8. CDR3 residues: CATSRPPGTGDYGYTF. As DNA, the CDR3 is TGTGCCACCAGCAGACCCCCCGGGACAGGGGATTATGGCTACACCTTC.